These T cell receptor beta chains were read from a single sample in a study of blood T cells in healthy people across ages. Via MiXCR, TCRdb re-called the 5' RACE reads, giving one row per CDR3 protein. The table records about a million distinct CDR3 sequences, 51% of them present only once. The sequencing input was blood. The receptors originated from a woman aged 55-70 years in good health. Each CDR3 is given with its conserved first and last residue. A D gene is named only where the DNA matches it firmly. Expanded clones are given a class, and other clones once, few, many or no size at all.

>TRBV5-5|NA|NA|TRBJ2-5
TGTGCCAGCAGCTTGGCCGGGGGAGCGGACGCGAAGACCCAGTACTTC
CASSLAGGADAKTQYF
>TRBV9|NA|NA|TRBJ1-1
TGTGCCAGCAGCGTAGCGGCAGGGAGGAGTAGCACTGAAGCTTTCTTT
CASSVAAGRSSTEAFF
>TRBV28|NA|NA|TRBJ1-4
TGTGCCAGCAGTTGGACTTGGACCACTAATGAAAAACTGTTTTTT
CASSWTWTTNEKLFF
>TRBV3-1|NA|NA|TRBJ1-2
TGTGCCAGCAGCCAAAGGATCTATGGCTACACCTTC
CASSQRIYGYTF
>TRBV10-2|NA|few|TRBJ2-5
TGCGCCAGCAGCCCCCAGGGGACGGAGACCCAGTACTTC
CASSPQGTETQYF
>TRBV18|TRBD1|few|TRBJ1-5
TGTGCCAGCTCAAAGGACAGGGGGCTCGAACAGCCCCAGCATTTT
CASSKDRGLEQPQHF
>TRBV21-1|NA|NA|TRBJ1-4
TGTGCCAGCAGCCGTCCCGGGCAGGCTGAAAAACTGTTTTTT
CASSRPGQAEKLFF
>TRBV12-3/TRBV12-4|NA|NA|TRBJ2-5
TGTGCCAGCAGTTCCCCTAAAGGCCCTCGGAATGACTATGAGCAGTACTTC
CASSSPKGPRNDYEQYF
>TRBV4-1|TRBD2|once|TRBJ2-1
TGCGCCAGCAGCCAAGAGAATGCGGGAGCACAGTTCTTC
CASSQENAGAQFF
>TRBV7-2|NA|NA|TRBJ2-6
TGTGCCAGCAGCTTGAAGGCCGGCTCTGGGGCCAACGTCCTGACTTTC
CASSLKAGSGANVLTF
>TRBV25-1|NA|NA|TRBJ1-5
TGTGCCAGCAGTGAAAGGGGATATGGCAATCAGCCCCAGCATTTT
CASSERGYGNQPQHF
>TRBV7-9|TRBD1|once|TRBJ1-6
TGTGCCAGCAGCTTAGCCACGGGACAGGGGGCTCGTAATTCACCCCTCCACTTT
CASSLATGQGARNSPLHF
>TRBV6-6|TRBD2|NA|TRBJ2-7
TGTGCCACCCTAGCGGGAGGGTTCTACAATGAGCAGTACTTC
CATLAGGFYNEQYF
>TRBV7-2|NA|NA|TRBJ2-7
TGTGCCAGCAGCTCCGCTGGACAATTGACCTACGAGCAGTACTTC
CASSSAGQLTYEQYF
>TRBV29-1|NA|NA|TRBJ2-7
TGCAGCGTTCGAGGCACCCTCAGCTCCTACAATGAGCAGTACTTC
CSVRGTLSSYNEQYF
>TRBV7-2|TRBD1|many|TRBJ2-7
TGTGCCAGCAGCTCCCGGACAGGGGGAACCTACGAGCAGTACTTC
CASSSRTGGTYEQYF
>TRBV2|NA|few|TRBJ2-5
TGTGCCAGCAGTGAAGGGACAGCTACCCGAGAGACCCAGTACTTC
CASSEGTATRETQYF
>TRBV6-1|NA|NA|TRBJ2-1
TGTGCCAGCAGTGACCGACAGTACAATGAGCAGTTCTTC
CASSDRQYNEQFF